This TCR beta chain is from a study of CD8 T cells in Susac syndrome. RNA was extracted with the RNeasy kit, and a quantity of about 0.45 to 1 ug was reverse transcribed using random hexamers. Amplification of TCR beta CDR3 used immunoSEQ multiplex PCR across 54 Vbeta and 13 Jbeta. One entry per CDR3 protein results from TCRdb running MiXCR on the immunoSEQ multiplex PCR reads. The sample has roughly 150,000 distinct CDR3 sequences; around 95% are singletons. The CDR3 sequence is 13 residues long. The V gene lost 1 base and the J gene lost 5 bases, with 8 bases spanning the gap. CDR1 is LNHNV and CDR2 is YYDKDF in the germline V gene (reference sequence).

The receptor was derived from a human donor with Susac syndrome. The sequenced sample consisted of CD4+ T cells from PBMCs. V is TRBV15 and J is TRBJ2-5; D gene unclear. The CDR3 DNA reads as TGTGCCACCAGCAGAGCACTATGGGAGACCCAGTACTTC. Its protein product is CATSRALWETQYF. Drawing the rest from reference TRBV15 and TRBJ2-5, the complete variable domain is DAMVIQNPRYQVTQFGKPVTLSCSQTLNHNVMYWYQQKSSQAPKLLFHYYDKDFNNEADTPDNFQSRRPNTSFCFLDIRSPGLGDTAMYLCATSRALWETQYFGPGTRLLVL.